This is a list of T cell receptor beta chains from one sample in a study of identical twins. TCRdb recomputed calls from the 5' RACE reads with MiXCR, one row per CDR3 protein. The sample consists of roughly 250,000 distinct CDR3 sequences, about an eighth of them appearing once. Sequencing was done on a sample of memory (CD45RO+) T cells sorted from blood. These receptors all come from a young woman in good health. CDR3s leave out the opening cysteine and the closing phenylalanine or tryptophan. Each record gives: D gene, CDR3 length, V gene, J gene, CDR3 protein. A D gene is named only where the DNA matches it firmly.

NA	11	TRBV12-3/TRBV12-4	TRBJ1-6	ASSLMTYSPLH
NA	15	TRBV11-3	TRBJ2-6	ASSLVGGDAGANVLT
NA	11	TRBV19	TRBJ2-3	ASTSTVTDTQY
NA	11	TRBV7-3	TRBJ1-1	ASSSNKNTEAF
TRBD2	13	TRBV12-3/TRBV12-4	TRBJ2-1	ASRPETSVSNEQF
NA	11	TRBV24-1	TRBJ2-5	ATSDGGRETQY
NA	11	TRBV12-5	TRBJ1-1	ASGTGTNTEAF
NA	9	TRBV7-2	TRBJ2-5	ASSNQETQY
NA	13	TRBV12-3/TRBV12-4	TRBJ2-1	ASRARGGSYNEQF
NA	15	TRBV7-2	TRBJ2-3	ASSLGKGQFNTDTQY
NA	15	TRBV7-8	TRBJ2-6	ASSLRPLSSGANVLT
NA	14	TRBV4-3	TRBJ1-2	ASSQDVGQGGYGYT
NA	10	TRBV5-1	TRBJ2-1	ASSFDLNEQF
TRBD1	12	TRBV6-5	TRBJ2-7	ASSWTGGSYEQY
NA	8	TRBV20-1	TRBJ1-2	SAGDAGYT
TRBD1	11	TRBV3-1	TRBJ2-7	ASSKGQGYEQY
NA	12	TRBV5-1	TRBJ2-2	ASTYLANTGELF
NA	10	TRBV9	TRBJ2-1	ASSPGLNEQF
NA	14	TRBV25-1	TRBJ1-1	ASSEFFLATGDSIF
NA	13	TRBV20-1	TRBJ1-5	SASGLGGPHQPQH
TRBD1	11	TRBV29-1	TRBJ2-5	SVKPGTEETQY
TRBD1	11	TRBV10-3	TRBJ1-6	AIGTEYNSPLH
NA	12	TRBV12-3/TRBV12-4	TRBJ2-7	ASSSVRGGGEQY
TRBD1	12	TRBV29-1	TRBJ2-7	SGTPGQGRYEQY
NA	13	TRBV4-2	TRBJ2-7	ASSQDFGRSYEQY
NA	15	TRBV4-3	TRBJ2-2	ASSQEINSDYTGELF
NA	12	TRBV10-2	TRBJ1-1	ASSERELNTEAF